The 14 T cell receptor beta chains in this list originate from one sample, sequenced in a study of blood T cells in healthy people across ages. Sample-barcoded 5' priming and a J-beta primer mix drove a second PCR of roughly 7 to 11 cycles. Each CDR3 protein is one row after TCRdb ran MiXCR on the 5' RACE reads. The sample records more than 900,000 distinct CDR3 sequences, 20% to 25% being singletons. The same specimen was also included in a second study, on T cells of mothers and their children.

The material sequenced was blood. These receptors all come from a girl aged 2-15 years in good health.

This clonotype was seen a handful of times. The chain combines TRBV4-2 with TRBJ1-4; D gene ambiguous. Germline CDR1 and CDR2: LGHNA and YNFKEQ. CDR3 length: 11 amino acids. Trimming removed 8 bases at V and 8 bases at J, with 9 bases between. The CDR3 DNA is TGTGCCAGCGGTGTAAGGGAAAAACTGTTTTTT. This gives the protein CASGVREKLFF.

This clonotype was recorded a few times. The chain recombines TRBV6-5 with TRBJ1-4; 8 bases fit TRBD1. From germline, CDR1 is MNHEY and CDR2 SVGAGI. The CDR3 consists of 14 residues. The V and J ends lost 9 bases and 4 bases, in that order; junction bases with no gene match: 7. CDR3 loop: CASRRGQVNEKLFF. DNA of the CDR3: TGTGCCAGTCGTCGGGGACAGGTTAATGAAAAACTGTTTTTT.

The table lists this clonotype with a few counts. The V call is TRBV11-2, the J call TRBJ2-2; D unclear. The V gene lost 6 bases and the J gene lost 0 bases, with 11 bases spanning the gap. Looked up from germline, CDR1 is SGHAT and CDR2 is FQNNGV. CDR3 size: 15 residues. The CDR3 region is CASRRSRANTGELFF. Written as DNA, the CDR3 is TGTGCCAGCAGGAGATCTAGGGCGAACACCGGGGAGCTGTTTTTT.

This clonotype was counted ten times or more. J is TRBJ1-2 and V is TRBV7-9; no clear D. Trimming took 1 base from V and 4 from J, leaving 7 bases between them. The CDR3 is 13 residues long. Germline V gives CDR1 SEHNR, CDR2 FQNEAQ (reference sequence). CDR3 amino acids: CASSLGVSYGYTF. The CDR3 coding sequence is TGTGCCAGCAGCTTAGGGGTCAGCTATGGCTACACCTTC.

CDR3 sequence (DNA): TGTGCCAGCAGCGAGACATACTCTGGGGCCAACGTCCTGACTTTC. This sequence encodes CASSETYSGANVLTF. The chain couples TRBV7-3 to TRBJ2-6; no clear D gene. There are 15 residues in the CDR3. Germline assignment: CDR1 SGHTA and CDR2 FQGTGA. Trimming took 5 bases from V and 0 from J, leaving 8 bases between them.

This chain joins TRBV9 and TRBJ1-1, with D tentatively TRBD1 (6 bases). Germline lookup yields CDR1 SGDLS and CDR2 YYNGEE. Between the trimmed V and J ends, which lost 3 bases and 4 bases, there was a span of 19 bases. This CDR3 contains 16 residues. The CDR3 DNA reads TGTGCCAGCAGCGACCCTCTGTCAGGGGCAGGCACTGAAGCTTTCTTT. This codes for CASSDPLSGAGTEAFF.

V usage is TRBV4-1 and J usage is TRBJ2-7, with D perhaps matching TRBD2 (5 bases). Germline lookup yields CDR1 MGHRA and CDR2 YSYEKL. The CDR3 runs to 15 residues. V shed 3 bases and J shed 4 bases, with 16 bases lying between them. The CDR3 bases are TGCGCCAGCAGCCAGGCCCGGTCCGGGGAGTACGAGCAGTACTTC. It yields the protein CASSQARSGEYEQYF.

The rearrangement uses TRBV12-3 or TRBV12-4 and TRBJ2-3; 7 bases are a match to TRBD2. This CDR3 has 14 residues. V was pared by 3 bases and J by 5 bases, with 5 bases of the junction left unmatched. CDR3 in amino acids: CASSFCGGGDTQYF. Written as DNA, the CDR3 is TGTGCCAGCAGTTTCTGCGGGGGAGGAGATACGCAGTATTTT.

Points on this clonotype: One junction end disagrees with the germline gene, perhaps due to a read error. In DNA form, the CDR3 reads TGTGCCAGCAGCTTCAAAACAGGTGAAACTTTCTTT. Translated, it gives CASSFKTGETFF. The chain couples TRBV7-8 to TRBJ1-1; maybe TRBD1 (5 bases). Germline V gene data show CDR1 as SGHVS and CDR2 as FQNEAQ. The CDR3 covers 12 residues. The full variable domain, completed using reference TRBV7-8 and TRBJ1-1, is GAGVSQSPRYKVAKRGQDVALRCDPISGHVSLFWYQQALGQGPEFLTYFQNEAQLDKSGLPSDRFFAERPEGSVSTLKIQRTQQEDSAVYLCASSFKTGETFFGQGTRLTVV.

V and J are TRBV20-1 and TRBJ2-7, with D possibly TRBD1 on 6 matching bases. V shed 4 bases and J shed 4 bases, with 20 bases lying between them. This CDR3 contains 15 residues. Germline assignment: CDR1 DFQATT and CDR2 SNEGSKA (reference sequence). CDR3 coding DNA: TGCAGTGCTATTCTGTTGGGACATAACACTTACGAGCAGTACTTC. Translating gives CSAILLGHNTYEQYF.

This clonotype turned up a few times. V is TRBV5-1 and J is TRBJ2-7; unclear D gene. The CDR3 runs 15 residues. Germline-derived CDR1 and CDR2 are SGHRS and YFSETQ. Trimming removed 0 bases from V and 0 bases from J, with 10 bases in between. The CDR3 region is CASSLVVTPSYEQYF. DNA of the CDR3: TGCGCCAGCAGCTTGGTCGTAACACCCTCCTACGAGCAGTACTTC.

This rearrangement joins TRBV20-1 to TRBJ2-7; D is unresolved. Germline V lookup: CDR1 DFQATT, CDR2 SNEGSKA (reference sequence). The CDR3 spans 16 residues. V was trimmed by 0 bases and J by 0 bases, leaving 15 bases between them. CDR3 nucleotide sequence: TGCAGTGCTAGAGATTCCTGGGCGGAGATCTCCTACGAGCAGTACTTC. Translating gives CSARDSWAEISYEQYF.

The chain carries TRBV6-6 and TRBJ1-1; D not certain. The germline CDR1 and CDR2 sequences are MNHNY and SVGAGI (reference sequence). Trimming took off 11 bases at V and 5 bases at J, with 24 bases between the two ends. CDR3 length: 15 residues. The CDR3 DNA reads as TGTGCCTGCTCCCCGGTCAGCATTATGGGTACTGAAGCTTTCTTT. Its translation is CACSPVSIMGTEAFF.

V is TRBV29-1 and J is TRBJ2-3; 8 positions agree with TRBD2. V dropped 3 bases and J dropped 2; count of bases not matched to a gene: 10. The germline gives CDR1 SQVTM, CDR2 ANQGSEA. The CDR3 has 16 residues. This CDR3 is CSVDGPSGGVTDTQYF. In DNA form, the CDR3 reads TGCAGCGTTGATGGACCCTCGGGGGGGGTCACAGATACGCAGTATTTT.